This T cell receptor (beta chain) was observed in a study of blood T cell repertoires in COVID-19. Trimming shortened V by 5 bases and J by 4 bases, and 11 bases separated the two germline ends. This CDR3 has 13 amino acids. Germline lookup yields CDR1 SNHLY and CDR2 FYNNEI. Sequencing was performed with immunoSEQ multiplex PCR; in TCRdb, only in-frame clones are kept and a portion is missing. The sample includes 85,000 to 90,000 clones, about 88% of them seen just once. The sample comprised peripheral blood. The chain joins TRBV2 to TRBJ1-1; D is ambiguous. This clonotype was obtained from an elderly man with active or convalescent COVID-19. Here the CDR3 reads CASSTTQSTEAFF. The CDR3 coding sequence is TGTGCCAGCAGTACTACGCAGAGCACTGAAGCTTTCTTT.